This T cell receptor beta chain was identified in a study of long-term antiretroviral therapy in people with HIV. Study results and caveats: Transplant-donor-level diversity was not reached after ART, though diversity increased. HIV repertoires covered narrower CDR3 length ranges than controls did.

A v3.0 immunoSEQ assay was performed at survey level. TCRdb keeps only in-frame clones here, not all; method: immunoSEQ multiplex PCR. Of around 30,000 clones in the sample, 93% were seen once. Each HIV participant was treated in the United States. The study used samples holding about 0.85-10 million cryopreserved PBMC before DNA extraction. V was pared by 1 base and J by 6 bases, with 9 bases of the junction left unmatched. The germline V gene has CDR1 GTSNPN and CDR2 SVGIG (reference sequence). This CDR3 is 15 amino acids long. For this clone: The target antigen is unknown.

The sample here was unsorted PBMCs, taken almost 6.7 years after starting antiretroviral therapy. The chain combines TRBV30 with TRBJ2-5; 9 bases fit TRBD1. This receptor was taken from a middle-aged woman with HIV. For the CDR3, the DNA is TGTGCCTGGAGTGCCCAAGGACAGGGGCCCAAGACCCAGTACTTC. Its translation is CAWSAQGQGPKTQYF.